Following are 18 T cell receptor beta chains from one sample sequenced in a study of molecular identifiers for immune sequencing clone quantification. One entry per CDR3 protein, called by TCRdb with MiXCR from the PCR reads. Of about 320,000 distinct CDR3 sequences listed, roughly 24% were seen once; the top ten hold about 0.73%. The sample consisted of naive CD8+ T cells from blood, with Jurkat cell RNA spiked in. Subset here: FACS-sorted CD8+CD4-CCR7+CD45RA+ naive T cells. All receptors come from a human donor in good health. Some libraries in this study had Jurkat cell RNA spiked in.

About this clonotype: With a much larger clone just one base away, this may be a read error. The chain has TRBV2 and TRBJ2-3; 8 bases map to TRBD2. CDR3 length: 14 residues. Germline V gene data show CDR1 as SNHLY and CDR2 as FYNNEI. The V and J ends lost 7 bases and 1 base, in that order; junction bases with no gene match: 4. DNA for the CDR3: TGTGCCAGCACCGGACTAGCTGGCACAGATACGCAGTATTTT. Translation: CASTGLAGTDTQYF.

The sample holds many counts of this clonotype. The genes are TRBV7-9 and TRBJ1-5; D uncertain. The CDR3 has 11 residues. Germline V CDR1 and CDR2: SEHNR, FQNEAQ (reference sequence). Trimming removed 6 bases from V and 5 bases from J, with 5 bases in between. The CDR3 DNA sequence: TGTGCCAGCAGTTCACATCAGCCCCAGCATTTT. Translated: CASSSHQPQHF. The variable domain in full, with the rest retrieved from reference TRBV7-9 and TRBJ1-5, is DTGVSQNPRHKITKRGQNVTFRCDPISEHNRLYWYRQTLGQGPEFLTYFQNEAQLEKSRLLSDRFSAERPKGSFSTLEIQRTEQGDSAMYLCASSSHQPQHFGDGTRLSIL.

The chain joins TRBV29-1 to TRBJ2-3; TRBD1 aligns across 7 bases. Germline CDR1 is SQVTM and CDR2 is ANQGSEA. The CDR3 consists of 16 residues. The V segment lost 6 bases and the J segment 4 bases; nucleotides outside the gene matches: 16. The CDR3 loop reads CSVNGPTGDGSDTQYF. DNA for the CDR3: TGCAGCGTAAATGGACCTACAGGGGACGGTTCAGATACGCAGTATTTT.

There are many counts of this clonotype. V and J are TRBV29-1 and TRBJ2-3; perhaps D is TRBD1 or TRBD2 (5 bases each). The CDR3 spans 12 residues. Germline V gene lookup returns CDR1 SQVTM and CDR2 ANQGSEA. Trimming took 7 bases from V and 2 from J, leaving 10 bases between them. The DNA of the CDR3 is TGCAGCGCCGGGACCCCCACAGATACGCAGTATTTT. Translation gives CSAGTPTDTQYF.

Notes on this clonotype: A read error may account for a junction end that differs from germline. The V and J genes are TRBV13 and TRBJ2-2; tentatively, D is TRBD1 or TRBD2 (5 bases each). Per the germline V gene, CDR1 is PRHDT and CDR2 is FYEKMQ (reference sequence). The CDR3 is made up of 15 amino acids. CDR3 amino acids: CASTKRAVGTGERFF. The DNA of the CDR3 is TGTGCCAGCACCAAAAGAGCGGTGGGGACCGGGGAGCGGTTTTTT.

Concerning this clonotype: A much more abundant neighbour one base away suggests this may be a read error. V is TRBV6-5 and J is TRBJ2-1; 10 bases match TRBD2. V was pared by 4 bases and J by 8 bases, with 8 bases of the junction left unmatched. The CDR3 has 15 residues. Germline V lookup: CDR1 MNHEY, CDR2 SVGAGI. The CDR3 nucleotides are TGTGCCAGCAGTTGCTGGCTAGCGGGAGAGGATGAGCAGTTCTTC. Translation: CASSCWLAGEDEQFF.

This chain links TRBV27 with TRBJ2-7; the D gene is possibly TRBD2 (6 bases). The CDR3 runs to 13 residues. V shed 9 bases and J shed 3 bases, with 15 bases lying between them. Looked up from germline, CDR1 is MNHEY and CDR2 is SMNVEV (reference sequence). The CDR3 sequence is CASTSSRGYEQYF. The CDR3 DNA follows: TGTGCCAGTACCTCGTCGCGGGGCTACGAGCAGTACTTC.

In this sample, this clonotype turned up many times. Germline and junction disagree at one end, which may indicate a read error. This chain links TRBV12-3 or TRBV12-4 with TRBJ1-5; no clear D gene. This CDR3 comprises 13 residues. CDR3 in amino acids: CASCLGSDQPQHF. CDR3 in DNA: TGTGCCAGCTGTTTGGGGTCGGATCAGCCCCAGCATTTT.

This clonotype appeared a few times. This chain links TRBV25-1 with TRBJ1-3, with TRBD1 matching 10 bases. CDR3 length: 18 residues. Germline lookup yields CDR1 MGHDK and CDR2 SYGVNS. Trimming took 4 bases from V and 1 from J; bases not matched to a gene: 10. The CDR3 DNA reads TGTGCCAGCAGTGGGTCCCGAGGACAGGGGGTATCTGGAAACACCATATATTTT. Translation gives CASSGSRGQGVSGNTIYF. Full variable domain (outside the CDR3, taken from reference TRBV25-1 and TRBJ1-3): EADIYQTPRYLVIGTGKKITLECSQTMGHDKMYWYQQDPGMELHLIHYSYGVNSTEKGDLSSESTVSRIRTEHFPLTLESARPSHTSQYLCASSGSRGQGVSGNTIYFGEGSWLTVV.

This clonotype has more than one count but fewer than ten. This rearrangement joins TRBV23-1 to TRBJ2-2; D is ambiguous. TRBV23-1 is designated an ORF whose function remains uncertain. CDR3 length: 16 residues. V gave up 1 base and J gave up 0 bases, with 9 bases separating them. Written as DNA, the CDR3 is TGCGCCAGCAGTCAATTGGGCCAGACGAACACCGGGGAGCTGTTTTTT. Amino acid sequence: CASSQLGQTNTGELFF.

About this clonotype itself: No conserved phenylalanine or tryptophan ends this CDR3, so it is likely a read error. The gene calls are TRBV4-1 and TRBJ2-1; tentative D call: TRBD2 (5 bases). The CDR3 has 12 amino acids. Trimming pared 0 bases from V and 9 bases from J, leaving 6 bases between. Germline values: CDR1 MGHRA, CDR2 YSYEKL. As DNA, the CDR3 is TGCGCCAGCAGCCAAGACAGCGGTGAGCAGTTCCTC. Amino acids: CASSQDSGEQFL.

As for this clonotype: A much larger clone differs from this one at a single base, so this may be a read error. This sequence joins TRBV13 and TRBJ1-1; possible D gene TRBD1, 6 bases. Trimming stripped 4 bases from V and 3 bases from J, with 12 bases between. CDR3 length: 14 residues. The V gene's germline CDR1 is PRHDT and CDR2 FYEKMQ (reference sequence). CDR3 amino acids: CASSYRTDHTEAFF. Here the CDR3 DNA reads TGTGCCAGCAGCTATCGGACAGACCACACTGAAGCTTTCTTT. The full variable domain, its missing parts supplied by reference TRBV13 and TRBJ1-1, is AAGVIQSPRHLIKEKRETATLKCYPIPRHDTVYWYQQGPGQDPQFLISFYEKMQSDKGSIPDRFSAQQFSDYHSELNMSSLELGDSALYFCASSYRTDHTEAFFGQGTRLTVV.

The chain joins TRBV28 to TRBJ1-5; no firm D call. The ends were cut back, 10 bases at V and 2 bases at J, with 15 bases in the middle. The CDR3 contains 14 residues. From germline, CDR1 is MDHEN and CDR2 SYDVKM. The CDR3 DNA follows: TGTGCCACCAGCGAGATGAACGGCAATCAGCCCCAGCATTTT. Translation: CATSEMNGNQPQHF.

This clonotype was seen repeatedly, ten times or more. The DNA for the CDR3 is TGCAGTGCCATCGGGCCCCCGATCACAGATACGCAGTATTTT. Translation gives CSAIGPPITDTQYF. The chain joins TRBV20-1 to TRBJ2-3; D gene ambiguous. V shed 6 bases and J shed 2 bases, with 15 bases lying between them. Germline CDR1 is DFQATT and CDR2 is SNEGSKA (reference sequence). CDR3 length equals 14 residues.

On this clonotype: Possible read error: a much larger clone is one base away. The chain carries TRBV3-1 and TRBJ1-1; TRBD1 matches 7 bases. CDR3 length equals 15 residues. The junction had 7 bases not matched to a gene; V was cut back by 3 bases and J by 3 bases. Germline CDR1 LGHDT, CDR2 YNNKEL (reference sequence). The CDR3 coding sequence is TGTGCCAGCAGCCAGGGACAGTCATTTCACACTGAAGCTTTCTTT. Translating gives CASSQGQSFHTEAFF.

This clonotype has at least ten counts. The V gene is TRBV28, the J gene TRBJ2-7; 10 bases are a match to TRBD2. Germline V gene lookup returns CDR1 MDHEN and CDR2 SYDVKM. V dropped 8 bases and J dropped 4; count of bases not matched to a gene: 11. The length of the CDR3 is 15 residues. The CDR3 loop is CASCQNSGRPYEQYF. DNA for the CDR3: TGTGCCAGCTGCCAAAATAGCGGGAGGCCGTACGAGCAGTACTTC.

This clonotype was picked up a small number of times. The CDR3 coding sequence is TGTGCCTGGAGCCCGGATTGGAGTGAAAAACTGTTTTTT. Residues: CAWSPDWSEKLFF. The V gene is TRBV30, the J gene TRBJ1-4; D gene unclear. The CDR3 sequence is 13 residues long. V was shortened by 3 bases and J by 7 bases, with 12 bases between the two germline ends. Germline V CDR1 and CDR2: GTSNPN, SVGIG (reference sequence).

A word on this clonotype: Possible read error: a much larger clone is one base away. The genes are TRBV7-6 and TRBJ1-1; no definite D call. The CDR3 is 12 amino acids. Germline V gene data show CDR1 as SGHVS and CDR2 as FNYEAQ. CDR3: CAGSSYGTEAFF. For the CDR3, the DNA is TGTGCCGGCAGCTCCTACGGGACTGAAGCTTTCTTT.